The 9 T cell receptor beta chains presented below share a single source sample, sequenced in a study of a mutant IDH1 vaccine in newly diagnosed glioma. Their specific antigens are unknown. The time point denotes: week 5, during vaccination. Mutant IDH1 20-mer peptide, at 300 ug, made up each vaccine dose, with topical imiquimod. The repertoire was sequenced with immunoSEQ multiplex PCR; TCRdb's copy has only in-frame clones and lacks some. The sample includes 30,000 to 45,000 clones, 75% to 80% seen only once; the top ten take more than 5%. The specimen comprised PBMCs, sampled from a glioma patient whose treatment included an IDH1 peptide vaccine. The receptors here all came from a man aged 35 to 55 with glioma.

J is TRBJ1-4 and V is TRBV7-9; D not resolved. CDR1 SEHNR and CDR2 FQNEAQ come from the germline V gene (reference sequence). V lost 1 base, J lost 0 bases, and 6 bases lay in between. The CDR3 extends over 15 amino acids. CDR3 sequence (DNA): TGTGCCAGCAGCTTAGGGGATGCAACTAATGAAAAACTGTTTTTT. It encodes CASSLGDATNEKLFF.

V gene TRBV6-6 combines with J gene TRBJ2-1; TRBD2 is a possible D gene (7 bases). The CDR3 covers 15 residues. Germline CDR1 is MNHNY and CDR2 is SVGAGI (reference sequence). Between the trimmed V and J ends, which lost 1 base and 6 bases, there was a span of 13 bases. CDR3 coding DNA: TGTGCCAGCAGTTACTTGGCGGGGGCCTTCAATGAGCAGTTCTTC. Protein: CASSYLAGAFNEQFF.

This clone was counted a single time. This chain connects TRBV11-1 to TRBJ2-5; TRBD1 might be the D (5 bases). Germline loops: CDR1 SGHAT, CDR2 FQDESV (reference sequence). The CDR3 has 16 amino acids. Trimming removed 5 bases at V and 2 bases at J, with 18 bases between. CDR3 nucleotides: TGTGCCAGCAGCCGCCGATCAGGGCGAGAGCAAGAGACCCAGTACTTC. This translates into CASSRRSGREQETQYF. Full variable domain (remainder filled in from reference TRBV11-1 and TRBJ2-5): EAEVAQSPRYKITEKSQAVAFWCDPISGHATLYWYRQILGQGPELLVQFQDESVVDDSQLPKDRFSAERLKGVDSTLKIQPAELGDSAMYLCASSRRSGREQETQYFGPGTRLLVL.

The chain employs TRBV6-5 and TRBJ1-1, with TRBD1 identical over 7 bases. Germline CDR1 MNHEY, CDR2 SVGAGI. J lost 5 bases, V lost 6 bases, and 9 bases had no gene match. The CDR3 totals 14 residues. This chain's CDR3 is CASRGPGTVTEAFF. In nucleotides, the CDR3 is TGTGCCAGCAGGGGTCCCGGGACAGTTACTGAAGCTTTCTTT.

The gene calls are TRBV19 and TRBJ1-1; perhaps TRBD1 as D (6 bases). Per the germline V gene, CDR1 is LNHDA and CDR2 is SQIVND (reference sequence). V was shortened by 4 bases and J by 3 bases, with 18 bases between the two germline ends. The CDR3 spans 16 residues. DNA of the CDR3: TGTGCCAGTAGTAGGAGGCAGGGGAGCGGTCACACTGAAGCTTTCTTT. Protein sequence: CASSRRQGSGHTEAFF.

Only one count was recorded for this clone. CDR3 loop: CASSLRDRPNTEAFF. CDR3 nucleotide sequence: TGCGCCAGCAGCCTACGGGACAGACCGAACACTGAAGCTTTCTTT. V is TRBV5-1 and J is TRBJ1-1, with 7 bases that match TRBD1. Germline assignment: CDR1 SGHRS and CDR2 YFSETQ. This CDR3 spans 15 amino acids. After removal of 4 bases from V and 1 base from J, the junction contained 7 bases not matched to a gene.

The CDR3 here is CAWSGYPRLRQTQYF. The CDR3 DNA reads as TGTGCCTGGAGTGGGTATCCAAGGCTGAGGCAGACCCAGTACTTC. This chain links TRBV30 with TRBJ2-5; no firm D call. This CDR3 has 15 residues. The V end was cut by 1 base, the J end by 6 bases, with 18 bases between. Germline CDR1 and CDR2: GTSNPN and SVGIG (reference sequence).

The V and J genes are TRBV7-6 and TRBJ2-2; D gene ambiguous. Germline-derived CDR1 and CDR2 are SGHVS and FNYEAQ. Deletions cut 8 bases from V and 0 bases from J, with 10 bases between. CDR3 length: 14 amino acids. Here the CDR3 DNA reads TGTGCCAGCGCCCGGCGGACGAACACCGGGGAGCTGTTTTTT. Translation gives CASARRTNTGELFF.

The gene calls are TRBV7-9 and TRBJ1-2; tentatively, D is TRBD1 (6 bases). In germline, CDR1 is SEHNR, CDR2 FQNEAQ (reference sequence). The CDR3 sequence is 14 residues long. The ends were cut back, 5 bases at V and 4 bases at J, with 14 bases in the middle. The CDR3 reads CASSLVGQFYGYTF. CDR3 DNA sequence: TGTGCCAGCAGCCTCGTCGGACAGTTCTATGGCTACACCTTC.